The 25 T cell receptor beta chains reported below all come from one sample, sequenced in a study of T cells after yellow fever vaccination. Via MiXCR, TCRdb re-called the 5' RACE reads, giving one row per CDR3 protein. Among 200,000 to 300,000 distinct CDR3 sequences, roughly 13% were seen once, and the ten largest hold around 0.49%. The sequenced sample was CD4+ T cells sorted from PBMCs, obtained 45 days after the yellow fever booster vaccination. The receptor source for this set is a man between 25 and 39 years old who received the YFV17D yellow fever vaccine.

This clonotype was detected ten times or more. For the CDR3, the DNA is TGCAGTGCCCCAAGCGGCGATACGCAGTATTTT. Its translation: CSAPSGDTQYF. The chain links TRBV20-1 to TRBJ2-3; possibly TRBD2 for D (5 bases). CDR1 and CDR2 from the germline V gene are DFQATT and SNEGSKA (reference sequence). Trimming took off 6 bases at V and 6 bases at J, with 10 bases between the two ends. This CDR3 spans 11 amino acids.

The chain recombines TRBV27 with TRBJ2-1, with D uncertain. The germline V gene has CDR1 MNHEY and CDR2 SMNVEV (reference sequence). This CDR3 is built from 12 residues. The V gene lost 10 bases and the J gene lost 5 bases, with 12 bases spanning the gap. CDR3 residues: CATCGPNNEQFF. DNA of the CDR3: TGTGCCACCTGCGGACCTAACAATGAGCAGTTCTTC.

Many counts were recorded for this clonotype. The chain employs TRBV6-6 and TRBJ2-1, with D perhaps TRBD1 (6 bases). CDR1 is MNHNY, CDR2 SVGAGI, per germline (reference sequence). V lost 5 bases and J 9 bases, leaving 8 bases between the germline ends. The CDR3 consists of 11 residues. This CDR3 is CASSTGLEQFF. The DNA of the CDR3 is TGTGCCAGCAGTACAGGGCTTGAGCAGTTCTTC.

V and J are TRBV14 and TRBJ2-7; no firm D call. Per germline, CDR1 SGHDN and CDR2 FVKESK. This CDR3 region has 12 residues. With 2 bases removed from V and 4 bases from J, the gap between germline ends came to 6 bases. This chain's CDR3 is CASSQSPYEQYF. The DNA for the CDR3 is TGTGCCAGCAGCCAATCTCCTTACGAGCAGTACTTC.

This clonotype has more than one count but fewer than ten. The chain combines TRBV7-3 with TRBJ2-3, with TRBD2 matching over 7 bases. Germline V gene data show CDR1 as SGHTA and CDR2 as FQGTGA. With 3 bases clipped from V and 5 bases from J, the junction kept 8 bases outside the gene matches. There are 15 residues in the CDR3. CDR3 in amino acids: CASSFRSGEGDTQYF. The DNA of the CDR3 is TGTGCCAGCAGCTTTAGGAGCGGGGAAGGAGATACGCAGTATTTT.

The rearrangement links TRBV29-1 to TRBJ2-7; D tentatively fits TRBD1 or TRBD2 (5 bases each). Looked up from germline, CDR1 is SQVTM and CDR2 is ANQGSEA. The CDR3 is made up of 12 amino acids. Trimming shortened V by 6 bases and J by 11 bases, and 20 bases separated the two germline ends. CDR3 region: CSVREATGTKYF. The CDR3 DNA sequence: TGCAGCGTGCGAGAGGCAACCGGGACGAAGTACTTC.

This clonotype was observed a few times. The chain recombines TRBV7-2 with TRBJ2-5; perhaps TRBD1 as D (6 bases). Germline values: CDR1 SGHTA, CDR2 FQGNSA. This CDR3 contains 14 residues. The ends were cut back, 5 bases at V and 5 bases at J, with 15 bases in the middle. In DNA form, the CDR3 reads TGTGCCAGCAGCACACGAAAGAGGGGGGAGACCCAGTACTTC. This translates into CASSTRKRGETQYF. The full variable domain, completed using reference TRBV7-2 and TRBJ2-5, is GAGVSQSPSNKVTEKGKDVELRCDPISGHTALYWYRQSLGQGLEFLIYFQGNSAPDKSGLPSDRFSAERTGGSVSTLTIQRTQQEDSAVYLCASSTRKRGETQYFGPGTRLLVL.

This clonotype has a handful of counts. The CDR3 coding sequence is TGTGCCAGCAAGGGGGGCACCGGGGAGCTGTTTTTT. This codes for CASKGGTGELFF. The chain has TRBV28 and TRBJ2-2; D may be TRBD1 or TRBD2 (6 bases each). Germline CDR1 and CDR2: MDHEN and SYDVKM. The CDR3 covers 12 residues. V shed 7 bases and J shed 4 bases, with 7 bases lying between them.

This clonotype was seen only a few times. This sequence joins TRBV3-1 and TRBJ2-3, with TRBD2 identical over 12 bases. Trimming cost V 4 bases and J 4 bases; bases outside gene matches: 3. This CDR3 has 15 residues. The germline gives CDR1 LGHDT, CDR2 YNNKEL (reference sequence). CDR3 in amino acids: CASSRTSGKADTQYF. In DNA form, the CDR3 reads TGTGCCAGCAGCCGGACTAGCGGGAAGGCAGATACGCAGTATTTT.

This clonotype was counted ten times or more. The CDR3 sequence is CASRRTSGTDTQYF. Here the CDR3 DNA reads TGTGCCAGCAGGCGGACTAGCGGCACAGATACGCAGTATTTT. V gene TRBV2 combines with J gene TRBJ2-3; 9 positions agree with TRBD2. Germline CDR1 is SNHLY and CDR2 is FYNNEI. After removal of 6 bases from V and 1 base from J, the junction contained 2 bases not matched to a gene. The CDR3 runs to 14 residues. Full variable domain (missing parts from reference TRBV2 and TRBJ2-3): EPEVTQTPSHQVTQMGQEVILRCVPISNHLYFYWYRQILGQKVEFLVSFYNNEISEKSEIFDDQFSVERPDGSNFTLKIRSTKLEDSAMYFCASRRTSGTDTQYFGPGTRLTVL.

A few counts support this clonotype. The rearrangement uses TRBV28 and TRBJ2-5, with 8 nucleotides matching TRBD1. Germline V gene lookup returns CDR1 MDHEN and CDR2 SYDVKM. V gave up 6 bases and J gave up 4 bases; unmatched junction bases: 13. The CDR3 is 16 amino acids. CDR3 region: CASRDTRSGGTETQYF. The DNA for the CDR3 is TGTGCCAGCAGAGATACCCGGTCAGGGGGCACAGAGACCCAGTACTTC.

This clonotype appeared once. The rearrangement links TRBV7-9 to TRBJ2-1; D call uncertain. The V gene lost 1 base and the J gene lost 10 bases, with 11 bases spanning the gap. The CDR3 has 13 amino acids. Germline loops: CDR1 SEHNR, CDR2 FQNEAQ (reference sequence). CDR3 region: CASSLGVATEQFF. For the CDR3, the DNA is TGTGCCAGCAGCTTAGGTGTGGCAACGGAGCAGTTCTTC.

This clonotype was picked up a small number of times. The chain combines TRBV7-2 with TRBJ2-1; D may be TRBD1 (7 bases). Trimming left V 5 bases short and J 7 bases short, with 18 bases between. Germline V lookup: CDR1 SGHTA, CDR2 FQGNSA. This CDR3 is built from 15 residues. The CDR3 is CASSRDREDKNEQFF. CDR3 in DNA: TGTGCCAGCAGCCGCGACAGGGAGGATAAGAATGAGCAGTTCTTC.

The V call is TRBV12-3 or TRBV12-4, the J call TRBJ2-1; tentatively, D is TRBD2 (5 bases). This CDR3 is 14 amino acids long. V lost 3 bases and J 4 bases, leaving 10 bases between the germline ends. This CDR3 reads CASSLLSGYNEQFF. CDR3 nucleotides: TGTGCCAGCAGTTTGCTATCGGGGTACAATGAGCAGTTCTTC.

Worth noting for this clonotype: Relative to the germline gene, one junction end is altered; a read error may explain this. The chain recombines TRBV18 with TRBJ2-5; D uncertain. Germline V CDR1 and CDR2: KGHSH, LQKENI. There are 13 residues in the CDR3. DNA of the CDR3: TGTGCCACCTCAATCCGAGCTAAGGAGACCCAGTACTTC. This codes for CATSIRAKETQYF. Complete variable domain (other parts from reference TRBV18 and TRBJ2-5): NAGVMQNPRHLVRRRGQEARLRCSPMKGHSHVYWYRQLPEEGLKFMVYLQKENIIDESGMPKERFSAEFPKEGPSILRIQQVVRGDSAAYFCATSIRAKETQYFGPGTRLLVL.

This clonotype was seen many times. J is TRBJ2-1 and V is TRBV7-2; weak D call: TRBD2 (5 bases). This CDR3 has 15 residues. Germline V gives CDR1 SGHTA, CDR2 FQGNSA. V gave up 5 bases and J gave up 9 bases, with 20 bases separating them. The CDR3 DNA reads TGTGCCAGCAGCCCGGGGAACATTCGTTCGGCTGAGCAGTTCTTC. Its protein product is CASSPGNIRSAEQFF. Together with reference TRBV7-2 and TRBJ2-1, the CDR3 gives the full variable domain: GAGVSQSPSNKVTEKGKDVELRCDPISGHTALYWYRQSLGQGLEFLIYFQGNSAPDKSGLPSDRFSAERTGGSVSTLTIQRTQQEDSAVYLCASSPGNIRSAEQFFGPGTRLTVL.

This clonotype was recorded a few times. The V and J genes are TRBV7-9 and TRBJ2-1; 10 positions match TRBD1. CDR1 SEHNR and CDR2 FQNEAQ come from the germline V gene (reference sequence). CDR3 size: 15 residues. V gave up 5 bases and J gave up 7 bases; unmatched junction bases: 8. The CDR3 DNA reads as TGTGCCAGCAGCCGAGGACAGGGGGACGTGAATGAGCAGTTCTTC. Translating gives CASSRGQGDVNEQFF.

The chain employs TRBV5-6 and TRBJ2-2; D is possibly TRBD2 (6 bases). The germline V gene has CDR1 SGHDT and CDR2 YYEEEE. Trimming cost V 2 bases and J 5 bases, with 10 bases left between them. CDR3 size: 14 residues. The DNA of the CDR3 is TGTGCCAGCAGCTTTCGGGGGATTACCGGGGAGCTGTTTTTT. Its protein product is CASSFRGITGELFF.

The CDR3 loop is CASSYFPGELFF. DNA of the CDR3: TGTGCCAGCAGTTACTTTCCCGGGGAGCTGTTTTTT. This chain joins TRBV6-5 and TRBJ2-2, with D unresolved. Trimming removed 1 base from V and 6 bases from J, with 3 bases in between. CDR1 MNHEY and CDR2 SVGAGI come from the germline V gene. The CDR3 is 12 amino acids.

This clonotype was recorded many times. This chain uses TRBV7-2 with TRBJ2-1; 8 bases fit TRBD2. The CDR3 loop spans 15 amino acids. Germline CDR1 and CDR2: SGHTA and FQGNSA. J lost 6 bases, V lost 6 bases, and 10 bases had no gene match. The CDR3 nucleotides are TGTGCCAGCAGACCCTCCCGGGGGGGGGCCAATGAGCAGTTCTTC. This sequence encodes CASRPSRGGANEQFF.

This clonotype has a count of ten or more. The chain links TRBV20-1 to TRBJ2-1; no reliable D call. The CDR3 is made up of 15 amino acids. The germline CDR1 and CDR2 sequences are DFQATT and SNEGSKA (reference sequence). With 6 bases removed from V and 0 bases from J, the gap between germline ends came to 15 bases. CDR3: CSALARLSSYNEQFF. CDR3 DNA sequence: TGCAGTGCCTTAGCTAGGCTTAGCTCCTACAATGAGCAGTTCTTC.

This clonotype was seen a few times. V usage is TRBV6-1 and J usage is TRBJ2-3; D perhaps matches TRBD1 (5 bases). Germline values: CDR1 MNHNS, CDR2 SASEGT. The CDR3 runs 13 residues. Trimming stripped 6 bases from V and 4 bases from J, with 11 bases between. CDR3 loop: CASRRIGADTQYF. CDR3 sequence (DNA): TGTGCCAGCAGGCGTATAGGGGCAGATACGCAGTATTTT.

Only a few counts were recorded for this clonotype. V usage is TRBV9 and J usage is TRBJ2-7, with unresolved D. Germline-derived CDR1 and CDR2 are SGDLS and YYNGEE. Deletions cut 0 bases from V and 3 bases from J, with 13 bases between. The CDR3 contains 15 residues. The CDR3 is CASSVGGEGIYEQYF. CDR3 DNA: TGTGCCAGCAGCGTAGGTGGCGAAGGGATCTACGAGCAGTACTTC.

The chain uses TRBV7-2 and TRBJ2-5; TRBD2 aligns across 7 bases. Germline lookup yields CDR1 SGHTA and CDR2 FQGNSA. Germline trimming cut 5 bases from V and 1 base from J; bases unmatched to any gene: 10. CDR3 length: 16 residues. The chain's CDR3 is CASSPRAGDPQETQYF. DNA of the CDR3: TGTGCCAGCAGCCCTCGGGCGGGGGACCCCCAAGAGACCCAGTACTTC.

The V gene is TRBV20-1, the J gene TRBJ2-3; D uncertain. Trimming took off 6 bases at V and 1 base at J, with 8 bases between the two ends. The germline CDR1 and CDR2 sequences are DFQATT and SNEGSKA (reference sequence). CDR3 length: 12 amino acids. CDR3 nucleotides: TGCAGTGCAGAGTCTGGCACAGATACGCAGTATTTT. It specifies CSAESGTDTQYF.